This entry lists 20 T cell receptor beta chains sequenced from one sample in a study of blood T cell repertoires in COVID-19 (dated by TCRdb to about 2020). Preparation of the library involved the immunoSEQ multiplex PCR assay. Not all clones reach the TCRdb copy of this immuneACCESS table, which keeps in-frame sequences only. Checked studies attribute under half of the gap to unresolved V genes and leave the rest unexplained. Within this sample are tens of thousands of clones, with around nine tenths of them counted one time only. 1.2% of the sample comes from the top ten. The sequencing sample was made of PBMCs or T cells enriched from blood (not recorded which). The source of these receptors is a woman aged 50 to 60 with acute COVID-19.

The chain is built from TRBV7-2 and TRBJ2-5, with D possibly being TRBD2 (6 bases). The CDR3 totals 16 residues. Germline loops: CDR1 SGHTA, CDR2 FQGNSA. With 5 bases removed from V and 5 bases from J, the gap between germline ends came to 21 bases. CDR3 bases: TGTGCCAGCAGCCCCGGCGGGACGCCCAGAAGGGAGACCCAGTACTTC. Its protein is CASSPGGTPRRETQYF.

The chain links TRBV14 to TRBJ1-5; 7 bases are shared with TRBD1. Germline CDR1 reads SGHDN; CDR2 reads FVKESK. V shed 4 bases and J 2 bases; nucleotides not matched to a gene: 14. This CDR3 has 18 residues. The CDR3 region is CASSPRDSGSEGNQPQHF. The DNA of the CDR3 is TGTGCCAGCAGCCCCCGGGACAGTGGGAGTGAGGGCAATCAGCCCCAGCATTTT.

DNA of the CDR3: TGTGCCAGCAGCCAAACTAGCAGCTACGAGCAGTACTTC. Translated: CASSQTSSYEQYF. The chain combines TRBV3-1 (or the pseudogene TRBV3-2) with TRBJ2-7, with a weak D call TRBD2 (6 bases). Trimming left V 2 bases short and J 3 bases short, with 8 bases between. The germline CDR1 and CDR2 sequences are LGHDT and YNNKEL (reference sequence). The CDR3 loop spans 13 amino acids.

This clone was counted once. CDR3 sequence: CASSAGQSNNEQFF. CDR3 in DNA: TGTGCCAGTAGTGCGGGACAGTCAAACAATGAGCAGTTCTTC. This chain uses TRBV19 with TRBJ2-1; D may be TRBD1 (7 bases). V lost 5 bases and J 5 bases, leaving 13 bases between the germline ends. This CDR3 has 14 amino acids. Germline CDR1 LNHDA, CDR2 SQIVND (reference sequence).

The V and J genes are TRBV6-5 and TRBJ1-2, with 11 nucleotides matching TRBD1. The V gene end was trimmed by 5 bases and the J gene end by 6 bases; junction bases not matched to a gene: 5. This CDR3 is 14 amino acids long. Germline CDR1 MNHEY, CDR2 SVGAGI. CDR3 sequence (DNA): TGTGCCAGCAGTCACGGACAGGGGGCGAATGGCTACACCTTC. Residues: CASSHGQGANGYTF.

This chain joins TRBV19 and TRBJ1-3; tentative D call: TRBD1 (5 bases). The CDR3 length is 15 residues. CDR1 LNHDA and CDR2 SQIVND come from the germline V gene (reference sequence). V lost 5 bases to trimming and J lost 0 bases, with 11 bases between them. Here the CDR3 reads CASSLTDLSGNTIYF. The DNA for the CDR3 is TGTGCCAGTAGTTTGACAGACCTCTCTGGAAACACCATATATTTT.

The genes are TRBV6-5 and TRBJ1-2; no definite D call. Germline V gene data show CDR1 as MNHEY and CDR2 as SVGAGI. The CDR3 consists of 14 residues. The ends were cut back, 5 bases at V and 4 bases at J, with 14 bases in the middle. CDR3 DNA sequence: TGTGCCAGCAGTCTCGCCAGACAAGCCTATGGCTACACCTTC. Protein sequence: CASSLARQAYGYTF.

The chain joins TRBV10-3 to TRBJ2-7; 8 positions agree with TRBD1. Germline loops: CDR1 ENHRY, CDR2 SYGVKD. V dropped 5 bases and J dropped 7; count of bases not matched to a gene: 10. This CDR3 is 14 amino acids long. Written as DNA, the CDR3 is TGTGCCATCAGTACCCCCAGGGGGCATGGGGAGCAGTACTTC. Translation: CAISTPRGHGEQYF.

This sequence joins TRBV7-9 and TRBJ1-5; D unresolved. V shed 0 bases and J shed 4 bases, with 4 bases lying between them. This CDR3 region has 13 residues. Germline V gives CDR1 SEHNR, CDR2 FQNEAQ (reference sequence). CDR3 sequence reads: CASSLAVNQPQHF. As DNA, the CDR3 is TGTGCCAGCAGCTTAGCTGTAAATCAGCCCCAGCATTTT.

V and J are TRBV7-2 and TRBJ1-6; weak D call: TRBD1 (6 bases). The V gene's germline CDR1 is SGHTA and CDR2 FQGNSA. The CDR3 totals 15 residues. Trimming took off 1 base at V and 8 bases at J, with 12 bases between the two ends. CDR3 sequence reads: CASSLDQGIYSPLHF. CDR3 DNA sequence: TGTGCCAGCAGCTTAGATCAGGGGATTTATTCACCCCTCCACTTT.

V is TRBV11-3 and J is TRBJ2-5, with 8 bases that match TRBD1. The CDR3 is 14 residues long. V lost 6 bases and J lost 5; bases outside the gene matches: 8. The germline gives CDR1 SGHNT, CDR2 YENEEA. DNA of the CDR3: TGTGCCAGCAGTTCCCCAGGGGGCGACGAGACCCAGTACTTC. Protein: CASSSPGGDETQYF. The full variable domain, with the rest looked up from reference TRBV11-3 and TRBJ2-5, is EAGVVQSPRYKIIEKKQPVAFWCNPISGHNTLYWYLQNLGQGPELLIRYENEEAVDDSQLPKDRFSAERLKGVDSTLKIQPAELGDSAVYLCASSSPGGDETQYFGPGTRLLVL.

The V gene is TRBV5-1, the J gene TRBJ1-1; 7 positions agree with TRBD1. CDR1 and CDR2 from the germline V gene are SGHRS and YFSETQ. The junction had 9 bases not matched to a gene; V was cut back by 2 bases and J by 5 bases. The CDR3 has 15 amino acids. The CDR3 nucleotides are TGCGCCAGCAGCTTTGTTTCGGGACAGAGGACTGAAGCTTTCTTT. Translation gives CASSFVSGQRTEAFF.

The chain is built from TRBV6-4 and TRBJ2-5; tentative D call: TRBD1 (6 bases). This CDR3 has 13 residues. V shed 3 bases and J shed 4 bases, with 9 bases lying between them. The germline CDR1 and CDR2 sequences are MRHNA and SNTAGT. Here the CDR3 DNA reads TGTGCCAGCAGTGAGACCAGGGGAGAGACCCAGTACTTC. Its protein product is CASSETRGETQYF.

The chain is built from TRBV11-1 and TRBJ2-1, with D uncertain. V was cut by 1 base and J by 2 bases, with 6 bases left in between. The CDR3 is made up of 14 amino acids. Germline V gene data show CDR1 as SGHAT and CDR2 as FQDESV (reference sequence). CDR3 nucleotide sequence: TGTGCCAGCAGCTTAGGCGTTACCTACAATGAGCAGTTCTTC. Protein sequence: CASSLGVTYNEQFF.

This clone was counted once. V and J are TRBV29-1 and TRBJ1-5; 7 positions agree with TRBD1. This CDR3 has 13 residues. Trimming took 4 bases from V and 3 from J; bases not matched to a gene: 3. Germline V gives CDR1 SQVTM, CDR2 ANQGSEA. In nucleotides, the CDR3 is TGCAGCGTTGGACAGGGACACAATCAGCCCCAGCATTTT. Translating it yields CSVGQGHNQPQHF.

The CDR3: CASRPREIVSNQPQHF. The DNA of the CDR3 is TGTGCCAGTCGCCCCAGGGAAATAGTTAGCAATCAGCCCCAGCATTTT. V gene TRBV19 combines with J gene TRBJ1-5, with D possibly TRBD1 on 5 matching bases. The V and J ends lost 8 bases and 0 bases respectively, with 17 bases between them. The V gene's germline CDR1 is LNHDA and CDR2 SQIVND (reference sequence). The CDR3 length is 16 residues.

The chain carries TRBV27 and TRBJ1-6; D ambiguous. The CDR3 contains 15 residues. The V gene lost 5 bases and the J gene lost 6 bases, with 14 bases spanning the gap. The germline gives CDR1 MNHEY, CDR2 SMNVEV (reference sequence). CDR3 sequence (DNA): TGTGCCAGCAGTCGACGGGGTGATGGTAATTCACCCCTCCACTTT. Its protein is CASSRRGDGNSPLHF.

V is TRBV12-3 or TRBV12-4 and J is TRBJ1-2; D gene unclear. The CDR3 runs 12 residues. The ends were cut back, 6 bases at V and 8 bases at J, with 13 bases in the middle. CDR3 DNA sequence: TGTGCCAGCAGCCCAGAACAGCCCGGCTACACCTTC. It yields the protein CASSPEQPGYTF.

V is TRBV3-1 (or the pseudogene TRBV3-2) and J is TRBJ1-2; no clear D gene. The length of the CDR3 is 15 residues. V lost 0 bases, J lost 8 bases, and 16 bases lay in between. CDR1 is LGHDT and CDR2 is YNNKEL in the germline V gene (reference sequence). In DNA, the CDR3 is TGTGCCAGCAGCCAAGAAAGAGCAGCAGGAGGCGGCTACACCTTC. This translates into CASSQERAAGGGYTF.

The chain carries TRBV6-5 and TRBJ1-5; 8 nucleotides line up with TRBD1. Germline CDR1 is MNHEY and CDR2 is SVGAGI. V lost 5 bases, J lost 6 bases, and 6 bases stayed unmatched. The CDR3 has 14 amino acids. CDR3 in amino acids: CASSKQGVGQPQHF. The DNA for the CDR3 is TGTGCCAGCAGTAAACAGGGGGTGGGTCAGCCCCAGCATTTT.